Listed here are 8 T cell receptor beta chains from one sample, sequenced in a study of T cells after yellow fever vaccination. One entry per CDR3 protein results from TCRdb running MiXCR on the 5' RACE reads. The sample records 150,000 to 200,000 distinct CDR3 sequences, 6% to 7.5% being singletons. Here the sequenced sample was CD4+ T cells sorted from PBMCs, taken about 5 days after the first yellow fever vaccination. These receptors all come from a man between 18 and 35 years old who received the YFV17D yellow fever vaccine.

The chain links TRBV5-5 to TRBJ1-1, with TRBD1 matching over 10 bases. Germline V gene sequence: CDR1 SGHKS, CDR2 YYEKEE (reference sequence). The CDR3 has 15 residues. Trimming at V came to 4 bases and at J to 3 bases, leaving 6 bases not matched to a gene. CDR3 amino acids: CASSAPGQGDTEAFF. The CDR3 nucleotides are TGTGCCAGCAGCGCCCCCGGACAGGGGGACACTGAAGCTTTCTTT.

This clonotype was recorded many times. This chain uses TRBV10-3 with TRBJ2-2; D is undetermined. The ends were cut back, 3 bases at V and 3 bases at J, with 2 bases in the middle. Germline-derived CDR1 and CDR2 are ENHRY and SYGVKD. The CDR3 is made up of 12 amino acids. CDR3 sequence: CAISEDTGELFF. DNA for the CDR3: TGTGCCATCAGTGAAGACACCGGGGAGCTGTTTTTT.

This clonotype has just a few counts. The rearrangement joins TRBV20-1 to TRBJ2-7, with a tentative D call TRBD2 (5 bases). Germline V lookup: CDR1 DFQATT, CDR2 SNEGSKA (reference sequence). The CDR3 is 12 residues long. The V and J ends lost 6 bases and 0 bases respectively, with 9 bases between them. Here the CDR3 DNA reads TGCAGTGCCACGGGGTTCTCCTACGAGCAGTACTTC. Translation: CSATGFSYEQYF.

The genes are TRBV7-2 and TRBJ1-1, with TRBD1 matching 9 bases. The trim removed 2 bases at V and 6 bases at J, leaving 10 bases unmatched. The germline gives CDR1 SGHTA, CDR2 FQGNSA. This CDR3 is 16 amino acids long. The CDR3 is CASSLTGQGYYPEAFF. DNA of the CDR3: TGTGCCAGCAGCTTAACGGGACAGGGTTATTACCCTGAAGCTTTCTTT.

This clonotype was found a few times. The CDR3 here is CASSYIEATAGELFF. Written as DNA, the CDR3 is TGTGCCAGCAGTTACATCGAGGCTACGGCCGGGGAGCTGTTTTTT. This sequence joins TRBV6-5 and TRBJ2-2; no clear D. Trimming pared 2 bases from V and 6 bases from J, leaving 13 bases between. The germline V gene encodes CDR1 MNHEY and CDR2 SVGAGI. The CDR3 has 15 residues.

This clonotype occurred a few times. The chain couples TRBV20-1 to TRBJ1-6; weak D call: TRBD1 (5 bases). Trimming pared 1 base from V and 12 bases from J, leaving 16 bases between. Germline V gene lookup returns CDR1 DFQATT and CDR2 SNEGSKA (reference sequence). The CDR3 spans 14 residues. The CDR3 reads CSARVPGTGLPLHF. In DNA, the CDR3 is TGCAGTGCTAGAGTCCCAGGGACCGGGCTACCCCTCCACTTT.

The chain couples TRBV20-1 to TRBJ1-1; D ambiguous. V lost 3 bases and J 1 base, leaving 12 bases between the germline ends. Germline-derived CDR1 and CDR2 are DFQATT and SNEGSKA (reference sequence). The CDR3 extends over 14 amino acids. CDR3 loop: CSASKPTTNTEAFF. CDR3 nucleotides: TGCAGTGCTAGCAAGCCCACCACGAACACTGAAGCTTTCTTT.

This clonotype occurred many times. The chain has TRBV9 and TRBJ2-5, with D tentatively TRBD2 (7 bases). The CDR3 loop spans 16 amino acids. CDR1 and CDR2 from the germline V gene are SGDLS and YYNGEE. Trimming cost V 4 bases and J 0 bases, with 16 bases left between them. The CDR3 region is CASSPSRGAYQETQYF. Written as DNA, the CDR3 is TGTGCCAGCAGCCCCTCCCGGGGGGCGTACCAAGAGACCCAGTACTTC.